This passage covers 18 T cell receptor beta chains from one sample sequenced in a study of blood T cell repertoires in COVID-19. Clones were read by immunoSEQ multiplex PCR, and TCRdb kept only the in-frame ones, dropping some. The table records approximately 300,000 clones, roughly 90% of them present only once. Sequencing used peripheral blood. These receptors all come from a woman younger than 45 with COVID-19, enrolled during active disease.

This chain uses TRBV27 with TRBJ1-1; 8 bases fit TRBD1. Germline V gives CDR1 MNHEY, CDR2 SMNVEV (reference sequence). CDR3 length: 16 amino acids. Trimming cost V 1 base and J 4 bases; bases outside gene matches: 8. For the CDR3, the DNA is TGTGCCAGCAGTTTATTGAGTCAGGGGGCGAGCACTGAAGCTTTCTTT. The encoded protein is CASSLLSQGASTEAFF.

The chain uses TRBV28 and TRBJ2-7, with 7 positions matching TRBD2. The CDR3 sequence is 15 residues long. J was trimmed by 2 bases and V by 3 bases; bases with no gene match: 7. The V gene's germline CDR1 is MDHEN and CDR2 SYDVKM. The CDR3 spells CASSFLRGVAYEQYF. CDR3 nucleotide sequence: TGTGCCAGCAGTTTCCTACGGGGGGTAGCCTACGAGCAGTACTTC.

This rearrangement joins TRBV30 to TRBJ2-1; the D gene is possibly TRBD2 (6 bases). The V and J ends lost 6 bases and 0 bases respectively, with 12 bases between them. CDR3 length: 14 residues. The V gene's germline CDR1 is GTSNPN and CDR2 SVGIG (reference sequence). The CDR3 reads CACSGFSSYNEQFF. The CDR3 coding sequence is TGTGCCTGCAGCGGGTTCAGCTCCTACAATGAGCAGTTCTTC.

The rearrangement links TRBV5-6 to TRBJ2-1; 9 bases agree with TRBD1. J gave up 7 bases and V 4 bases, and 15 bases lay outside the gene matches. CDR1 and CDR2 (germline): SGHDT, YYEEEE. CDR3 length: 17 residues. The CDR3 reads CASSTYRDRENPNEQFF. The CDR3 DNA reads as TGTGCCAGCAGCACCTACCGGGACAGGGAAAACCCAAATGAGCAGTTCTTC.

The J gene is TRBJ1-4, the V gene TRBV2; 7 bases are a match to TRBD1. Germline values: CDR1 SNHLY, CDR2 FYNNEI. The CDR3 has 15 amino acids. V gave up 6 bases and J gave up 5 bases; unmatched junction bases: 9. The CDR3 DNA reads TGTGCCAGCAGGAACCAACAGGGGCCAAATGAAAAACTGTTTTTT. Its protein is CASRNQQGPNEKLFF.

This sequence joins TRBV5-6 and TRBJ1-4, with 7 bases aligning to TRBD1. With V trimmed by 3 bases and J by 4 bases, 6 bases remained unmatched. The germline V gene encodes CDR1 SGHDT and CDR2 YYEEEE. The CDR3 has 15 amino acids. The CDR3 here is CASSYPGQLNEKLFF. The CDR3 DNA follows: TGTGCCAGCAGCTATCCGGGACAGCTTAATGAAAAACTGTTTTTT. The variable domain in full, with the rest retrieved from reference TRBV5-6 and TRBJ1-4, is DAGVTQSPTHLIKTRGQQVTLRCSPKSGHDTVSWYQQALGQGPQFIFQYYEEEERQRGNFPDRFSGHQFPNYSSELNVNALLLGDSALYLCASSYPGQLNEKLFFGSGTQLSVL.

The chain employs TRBV28 and TRBJ1-5; 7 bases are a match to TRBD1. With 5 bases clipped from V and 9 bases from J, the junction kept 10 bases outside the gene matches. There are 14 residues in the CDR3. Germline CDR1 is MDHEN and CDR2 is SYDVKM. The CDR3 reads CASSPQGSKVPQHF. The CDR3 DNA reads as TGTGCCAGCAGTCCACAGGGGTCTAAGGTGCCCCAGCATTTT. Together with reference TRBV28 and TRBJ1-5, the CDR3 gives the full variable domain: DVKVTQSSRYLVKRTGEKVFLECVQDMDHENMFWYRQDPGLGLRLIYFSYDVKMKEKGDIPEGYSVSREKKERFSLILESASTNQTSMYLCASSPQGSKVPQHFGDGTRLSIL.

The chain carries TRBV23-1 and TRBJ2-3, with 9 bases fitting TRBD1. TRBV23-1 is reported as an ORF; its role is uncertain. This CDR3 has 16 amino acids. J was trimmed by 1 base and V by 0 bases; bases with no gene match: 2. DNA for the CDR3: TGCGCCAGCAGTCAATCTTGGGACAGGGGCACAGATACGCAGTATTTT. Its translation is CASSQSWDRGTDTQYF.

The chain carries TRBV19 and TRBJ1-1; possible D gene TRBD1, 6 bases. The CDR3 loop spans 13 amino acids. The V gene lost 4 bases and the J gene lost 5 bases, with 11 bases spanning the gap. Germline V gives CDR1 LNHDA, CDR2 SQIVND (reference sequence). CDR3 nucleotides: TGTGCCAGTAGTAAGACCCAGGGGACTGAAGCTTTCTTT. Translated: CASSKTQGTEAFF.

J is TRBJ1-5 and V is TRBV19; D may be TRBD1 (6 bases). Trimming cost V 5 bases and J 11 bases, with 19 bases left between them. The CDR3 length is 14 residues. The germline V gene encodes CDR1 LNHDA and CDR2 SQIVND (reference sequence). The CDR3 reads CASSSGGGQGAQHF. The CDR3 region has the DNA TGTGCCAGTAGTTCAGGCGGGGGCCAGGGTGCCCAGCATTTT.

The chain carries TRBV9 and TRBJ2-7; 8 bases agree with TRBD1. The V segment lost 4 bases and the J segment 0 bases; nucleotides outside the gene matches: 6. From germline, CDR1 is SGDLS and CDR2 YYNGEE. The CDR3 length is 15 residues. The CDR3 DNA reads as TGTGCCAGCAGCATCTCCACAGGGGGCTCCTACGAGCAGTACTTC. This codes for CASSISTGGSYEQYF.

This clone has just one count. The chain carries TRBV6-5 and TRBJ2-1; a weak D match, TRBD2 (6 bases). Germline CDR1 reads MNHEY; CDR2 reads SVGAGI. The CDR3 covers 12 residues. V was trimmed by 5 bases and J by 8 bases, leaving 10 bases between them. The CDR3 DNA is TGTGCCAGCAGTCGACTAGGGGATGAGCAGTTCTTC. This sequence encodes CASSRLGDEQFF.

The CDR3 here is CASRNRGLSYEQYF. The CDR3 bases are TGTGCCAGCAGAAACAGGGGCCTATCCTACGAGCAGTACTTC. The chain is built from TRBV2 and TRBJ2-7; TRBD1 matches 7 bases. The CDR3 consists of 14 residues. The germline CDR1 and CDR2 sequences are SNHLY and FYNNEI. V trimming: 6 bases; J trimming: 1 base; junction bases outside the gene matches: 6.

The chain combines TRBV6-2 or TRBV6-3 with TRBJ2-7; TRBD2 might be the D (6 bases). Deletions cut 4 bases from V and 3 bases from J, with 19 bases between. This CDR3 contains 16 residues. Germline-derived CDR1 and CDR2 are MNHEY and SVGEGT. CDR3 sequence reads: CASSWGESRLVYEQYF. The CDR3 coding sequence is TGTGCCAGCAGTTGGGGGGAATCACGCTTGGTCTACGAGCAGTACTTC.

The rearrangement links TRBV4-2 to TRBJ2-7; tentatively, D is TRBD1 (7 bases). V was pared by 4 bases and J by 2 bases, with 15 bases between. Looked up from germline, CDR1 is LGHNA and CDR2 is YNFKEQ. The CDR3 extends over 15 amino acids. Written as DNA, the CDR3 is TGTGCCAGCAGCCTAAATCAGGGGGGTACCTACGAGCAGTACTTC. Amino acid sequence: CASSLNQGGTYEQYF.

This clone showed up just once. The chain is built from TRBV29-1 and TRBJ2-5, with 8 nucleotides matching TRBD1. Germline V gene lookup returns CDR1 SQVTM and CDR2 ANQGSEA. Trimming at V came to 3 bases and at J to 4 bases, leaving 7 bases not matched to a gene. CDR3 length: 14 residues. In nucleotides, the CDR3 is TGCAGCGTTGAGTTAGGCAGGGGGCTAGAGACCCAGTACTTC. Amino acid sequence: CSVELGRGLETQYF.

This chain joins TRBV18 and TRBJ2-7, with D unresolved. V gave up 5 bases and J gave up 3 bases, with 5 bases separating them. This CDR3 has 11 residues. Germline CDR1 is KGHSH and CDR2 is LQKENI. The CDR3, as DNA: TGTGCCAGCTCATCCAACTACGAGCAGTACTTC. Translating it yields CASSSNYEQYF.

The chain couples TRBV6-2 or TRBV6-3 to TRBJ2-7; D unclear. The CDR3 loop spans 12 amino acids. The germline gives CDR1 MNHEY, CDR2 SVGEGT. V lost 4 bases to trimming and J lost 2 bases, with 6 bases between them. This CDR3 reads CASSSFTYEQYF. In DNA form, the CDR3 reads TGTGCCAGCAGTTCGTTTACCTACGAGCAGTACTTC.